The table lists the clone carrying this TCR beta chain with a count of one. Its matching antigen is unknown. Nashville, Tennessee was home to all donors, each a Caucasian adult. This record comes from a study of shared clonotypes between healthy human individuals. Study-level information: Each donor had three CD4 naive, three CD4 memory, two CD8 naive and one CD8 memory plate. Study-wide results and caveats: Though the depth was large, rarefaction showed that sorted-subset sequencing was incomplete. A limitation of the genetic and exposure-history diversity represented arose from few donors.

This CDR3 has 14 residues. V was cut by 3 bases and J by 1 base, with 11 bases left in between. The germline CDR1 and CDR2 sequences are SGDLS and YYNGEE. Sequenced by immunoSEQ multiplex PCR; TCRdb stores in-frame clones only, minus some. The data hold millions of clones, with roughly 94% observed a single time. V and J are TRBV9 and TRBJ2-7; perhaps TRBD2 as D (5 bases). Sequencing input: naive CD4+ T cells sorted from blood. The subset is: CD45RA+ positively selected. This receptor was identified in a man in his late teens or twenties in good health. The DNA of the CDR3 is TGTGCCAGCAGCGAGACGCGGGCTTCCTACGAGCAGTACTTC. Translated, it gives CASSETRASYEQYF.